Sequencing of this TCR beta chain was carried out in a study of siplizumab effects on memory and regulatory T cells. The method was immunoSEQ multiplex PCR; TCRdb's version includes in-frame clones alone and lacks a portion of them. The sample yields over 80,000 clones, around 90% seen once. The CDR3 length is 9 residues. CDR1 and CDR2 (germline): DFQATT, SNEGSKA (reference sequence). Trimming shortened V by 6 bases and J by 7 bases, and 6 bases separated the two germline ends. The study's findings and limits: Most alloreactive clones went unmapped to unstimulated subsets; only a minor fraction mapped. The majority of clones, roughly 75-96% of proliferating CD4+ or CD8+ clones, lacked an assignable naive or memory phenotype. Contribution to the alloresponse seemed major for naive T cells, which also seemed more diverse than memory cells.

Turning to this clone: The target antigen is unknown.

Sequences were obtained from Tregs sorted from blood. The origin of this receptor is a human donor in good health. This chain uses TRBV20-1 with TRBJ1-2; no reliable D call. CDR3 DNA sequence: TGCAGTGCCCTGTTTGGCTACACCTTC. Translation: CSALFGYTF.